The next 32 T cell receptor beta chains were all read from a single sample in a study of identifying expanded T cells in peripheral blood. The assay was immunoSEQ multiplex PCR, and TCRdb's table has in-frame clones only and misses some. This table has 100,000 to 150,000 clones, roughly 80% appearing once. The sequencing input was blood. Every receptor here comes from a person between 18 and 75 years old in good health.

The chain has TRBV2 and TRBJ1-2, with D possibly matching TRBD1 (6 bases). The CDR3 consists of 15 residues. V lost 2 bases and J 4 bases, leaving 14 bases between the germline ends. Germline assignment: CDR1 SNHLY and CDR2 FYNNEI. The CDR3 spells CASSESRGTFYGYTF. Written as DNA, the CDR3 is TGTGCCAGCAGTGAATCTCGCGGGACATTCTATGGCTACACCTTC.

The genes are TRBV5-5 and TRBJ1-5; D is unresolved. The CDR3 extends over 13 amino acids. Germline CDR1 is SGHKS and CDR2 is YYEKEE (reference sequence). V was trimmed by 5 bases and J by 5 bases, leaving 11 bases between them. In nucleotides, the CDR3 is TGTGCCAGCAGGCAATCCCCCGATCAGCCCCAGCATTTT. It codes for CASRQSPDQPQHF.

Comment on this clone: The same CDR3 also results from other DNA sequences found in this sample. This chain joins TRBV5-1 and TRBJ2-3; D gene uncertain. The CDR3 contains 12 residues. Trimming removed 0 bases from V and 6 bases from J, with 5 bases in between. Looked up from germline, CDR1 is SGHRS and CDR2 is YFSETQ. The chain's CDR3 is CASSLGSDTQYF. The CDR3 DNA reads TGCGCCAGCAGCTTGGGATCCGATACGCAGTATTTT.

The chain combines TRBV7-2 with TRBJ1-5, with a weak D call TRBD1 (5 bases). Germline lookup yields CDR1 SGHTA and CDR2 FQGNSA. This CDR3 contains 15 residues. The V end lost 0 bases, the J end lost 2 bases, and 8 bases lay between the germline ends. The CDR3 sequence is CASSLAGGGNQPQHF. The CDR3 nucleotides are TGTGCCAGCAGCTTAGCGGGGGGGGGCAATCAGCCCCAGCATTTT.

The chain couples TRBV6-5 to TRBJ2-7; D might be TRBD2 (5 bases). This CDR3 is 15 amino acids long. Trimming left V 0 bases short and J 2 bases short, with 11 bases between. Germline CDR1 MNHEY, CDR2 SVGAGI. The CDR3 DNA reads as TGTGCCAGCAGTTACTCGAACGCGGGTACCTACGAGCAGTACTTC. This gives the protein CASSYSNAGTYEQYF.

This clone appeared once. V is TRBV15 and J is TRBJ1-2; no clear D gene. V lost 1 base, J lost 0 bases, and 12 bases lay in between. CDR1 is LNHNV and CDR2 is YYDKDF in the germline V gene (reference sequence). The CDR3 runs 16 residues. CDR3 protein: CATSRGTGGANYGYTF. As DNA, the CDR3 is TGTGCCACCAGCAGAGGAACTGGTGGAGCTAACTATGGCTACACCTTC.

The chain is built from TRBV7-6 and TRBJ2-1; TRBD2 matches 7 bases. Germline V gene sequence: CDR1 SGHVS, CDR2 FNYEAQ. The junction had 7 bases not matched to a gene; V was cut back by 11 bases and J by 0 bases. The length of the CDR3 is 14 residues. The CDR3 DNA follows: TGTGCCGTCTCGCGGGGGATCTCCTACAATGAGCAGTTCTTC. Translated: CAVSRGISYNEQFF.

Here the CDR3 reads CASRELGQTYEQYF. The CDR3 DNA reads as TGTGCCAGCAGGGAGTTGGGACAGACCTACGAGCAGTACTTC. V gene TRBV2 combines with J gene TRBJ2-7, with 7 bases identical to TRBD1. There are 14 residues in the CDR3. The trim removed 6 bases at V and 2 bases at J, leaving 7 bases unmatched. From germline, CDR1 is SNHLY and CDR2 FYNNEI.

The chain links TRBV9 to TRBJ1-4; TRBD1 matches 8 bases. This CDR3 spans 15 amino acids. Trimming removed 2 bases from V and 8 bases from J; junction bases left unmatched: 8. The germline gives CDR1 SGDLS, CDR2 YYNGEE. Here the CDR3 reads CASSVTGDLREKLFF. Written as DNA, the CDR3 is TGTGCCAGCAGCGTGACAGGGGACCTAAGGGAAAAACTGTTTTTT.

The rearrangement joins TRBV30 to TRBJ1-2; D might be TRBD1 (6 bases). Per germline, CDR1 GTSNPN and CDR2 SVGIG (reference sequence). This CDR3 spans 12 amino acids. Trimming pared 5 bases from V and 4 bases from J, leaving 11 bases between. CDR3 sequence: CAWDRQAYGYTF. CDR3 sequence (DNA): TGTGCCTGGGACAGACAGGCCTATGGCTACACCTTC.

The V call is TRBV5-1, the J call TRBJ2-5, with 7 bases matching TRBD1. Germline assignment: CDR1 SGHRS and CDR2 YFSETQ. The CDR3 sequence is 15 residues long. V lost 4 bases, J lost 3 bases, and 9 bases stayed unmatched. The CDR3 here is CASSIPGQKKETQYF. CDR3 coding DNA: TGCGCCAGCAGCATACCGGGACAGAAGAAAGAGACCCAGTACTTC.

The chain carries TRBV15 and TRBJ1-5; the match to TRBD1 covers 10 bases. Germline V gene sequence: CDR1 LNHNV, CDR2 YYDKDF (reference sequence). The V segment lost 4 bases and the J segment 8 bases; nucleotides outside the gene matches: 5. There are 14 residues in the CDR3. The CDR3 sequence is CATSTTGGGEPQHF. CDR3 nucleotide sequence: TGTGCCACCAGCACGACAGGGGGCGGGGAGCCCCAGCATTTT.

In its sample, this clone was seen once. J is TRBJ2-7 and V is TRBV11-2; 9 bases are shared with TRBD1. The junction had 5 bases not matched to a gene; V was cut back by 10 bases and J by 1 base. CDR3 length equals 13 residues. The V gene's germline CDR1 is SGHAT and CDR2 FQNNGV. CDR3 in amino acids: CATKQGASYEQYF. DNA of the CDR3: TGTGCCACCAAACAGGGGGCATCCTACGAGCAGTACTTC.

The chain carries TRBV30 and TRBJ1-3; 7 bases line up with TRBD1. The V gene end was trimmed by 0 bases and the J gene end by 4 bases; junction bases not matched to a gene: 6. This CDR3 is built from 15 residues. The germline CDR1 and CDR2 sequences are GTSNPN and SVGIG (reference sequence). For the CDR3, the DNA is TGTGCCTGGAGTGTAGGACAGGCAGGGGGAAACACCATATATTTT. This gives the protein CAWSVGQAGGNTIYF.

The chain has TRBV5-1 and TRBJ2-5, with TRBD1 identical over 9 bases. The CDR3 runs to 15 residues. V trimming: 4 bases; J trimming: 5 bases; junction bases outside the gene matches: 9. Per germline, CDR1 SGHRS and CDR2 YFSETQ. The CDR3 DNA follows: TGCGCCAGCAGCCCGGGGACAGGGATACGGGAGACCCAGTACTTC. The encoded protein is CASSPGTGIRETQYF.

The chain combines TRBV18 with TRBJ2-1, with no clear D. Looked up from germline, CDR1 is KGHSH and CDR2 is LQKENI. V lost 3 bases to trimming and J lost 1 base, with 4 bases between them. There are 13 residues in the CDR3. The CDR3 region has the DNA TGTGCCAGCTCACCGGGGTCCTACAATGAGCAGTTCTTC. The encoded protein is CASSPGSYNEQFF.

This clone was observed once. The gene calls are TRBV30 and TRBJ2-7, with TRBD1 identical over 7 bases. V dropped 2 bases and J dropped 6; count of bases not matched to a gene: 4. The CDR3 runs 12 residues. The germline gives CDR1 GTSNPN, CDR2 SVGIG (reference sequence). The CDR3 region is CAWSFQGVEQYF. CDR3 bases: TGTGCCTGGAGTTTTCAGGGGGTCGAGCAGTACTTC.

This sequence joins TRBV27 and TRBJ2-6; 8 bases map to TRBD2. CDR3 length equals 17 residues. V dropped 10 bases and J dropped 2; count of bases not matched to a gene: 13. CDR1 and CDR2 from the germline V gene are MNHEY and SMNVEV (reference sequence). CDR3: CATGGVQVATGANVLTF. The CDR3 DNA follows: TGTGCCACGGGAGGGGTACAGGTAGCGACTGGGGCCAACGTCCTGACTTTC.

The chain is built from TRBV7-9 and TRBJ1-4; a possible D gene is TRBD1 (5 bases). Germline V gene sequence: CDR1 SEHNR, CDR2 FQNEAQ (reference sequence). Trimming pared 7 bases from V and 8 bases from J, leaving 14 bases between. This CDR3 contains 13 residues. The CDR3 is CASTRGGIEKLFF. The CDR3 DNA is TGTGCCAGCACCCGTGGGGGGATAGAAAAACTGTTTTTT.

The chain links TRBV25-1 to TRBJ1-3; weak D call: TRBD1 (5 bases). The CDR3 has 15 amino acids. The V and J ends lost 3 bases and 1 base respectively, with 10 bases between them. Germline lookup yields CDR1 MGHDK and CDR2 SYGVNS. The CDR3: CASSELGHSGNTIYF. CDR3 nucleotides: TGTGCCAGCAGTGAGCTGGGGCATTCTGGAAACACCATATATTTT.

The rearrangement links TRBV10-3 to TRBJ2-3; 8 bases line up with TRBD1. The germline V gene has CDR1 ENHRY and CDR2 SYGVKD. This CDR3 has 15 residues. The CDR3 DNA is TGTGCATTAGGGGTTAGGACAGGGAAGGCAGATACGCAGTATTTT. Protein sequence: CALGVRTGKADTQYF.

The rearrangement links TRBV2 to TRBJ1-1; D is ambiguous. V gave up 7 bases and J gave up 7 bases, with 7 bases separating them. CDR1 and CDR2 (germline): SNHLY, FYNNEI. The CDR3 sequence is 10 residues long. DNA of the CDR3: TGTGCCAGCATCGTGGTTGAAGCTTTCTTT. Encoded protein: CASIVVEAFF.

This clone showed up just once. The chain recombines TRBV7-9 with TRBJ1-1, with D possibly matching TRBD1 (5 bases). V lost 8 bases to trimming and J lost 10 bases, with 14 bases between them. CDR1 and CDR2 (germline): SEHNR, FQNEAQ (reference sequence). The CDR3 has 11 amino acids. The CDR3 is CASGERDGAFF. The CDR3 bases are TGTGCCAGCGGGGAGCGGGACGGAGCTTTCTTT.

The V and J genes are TRBV11-3 and TRBJ1-3; D gene ambiguous. Trimming took off 0 bases at V and 10 bases at J, with 13 bases between the two ends. Germline values: CDR1 SGHNT, CDR2 YENEEA. The CDR3 consists of 14 residues. The CDR3 DNA follows: TGTGCCAGCAGCTTAGAGGGAGGCGGAGGAACCATATATTTT. It translates to CASSLEGGGGTIYF.

The V and J genes are TRBV19 and TRBJ2-4, with 10 nucleotides matching TRBD1. In germline, CDR1 is LNHDA, CDR2 SQIVND (reference sequence). Trimming took 6 bases from V and 6 from J; bases not matched to a gene: 11. There are 16 residues in the CDR3. CDR3 protein: CASSSPGQGLGNIQYF. In nucleotides, the CDR3 is TGTGCCAGTAGCAGCCCGGGACAGGGGCTGGGAAACATTCAGTACTTC.

CDR3 residues: CASSLGTANQPQHF. The DNA for the CDR3 is TGCGCCAGCAGCCTAGGGACAGCCAATCAGCCCCAGCATTTT. V and J are TRBV5-1 and TRBJ1-5, with TRBD1 identical over 7 bases. J was trimmed by 3 bases and V by 4 bases; bases with no gene match: 4. CDR3 length equals 14 residues. The germline V gene encodes CDR1 SGHRS and CDR2 YFSETQ.

The chain carries TRBV9 and TRBJ2-1, with 7 bases fitting TRBD1. The CDR3 is made up of 14 amino acids. The V gene end was trimmed by 0 bases and the J gene end by 7 bases; junction bases not matched to a gene: 4. Germline V CDR1 and CDR2: SGDLS, YYNGEE. The CDR3 reads CASSVGSTGNEQFF. The CDR3 coding sequence is TGTGCCAGCAGCGTAGGATCGACAGGGAATGAGCAGTTCTTC.

The chain joins TRBV5-6 to TRBJ2-1; TRBD1 is a possible D gene (5 bases). Trimming left V 1 base short and J 2 bases short, with 13 bases between. The CDR3 runs to 16 residues. Germline V lookup: CDR1 SGHDT, CDR2 YYEEEE. CDR3 protein: CASSLYNAGTYNEQFF. The CDR3, as DNA: TGTGCCAGCAGCTTGTATAATGCAGGGACCTACAATGAGCAGTTCTTC.

This clone was seen once. The rearrangement links TRBV7-9 to TRBJ1-3; a possible D gene is TRBD1 (5 bases). Trimming left V 7 bases short and J 9 bases short, with 10 bases between. This CDR3 comprises 11 residues. The germline V gene encodes CDR1 SEHNR and CDR2 FQNEAQ (reference sequence). CDR3 DNA sequence: TGTGCCAGCATGGGGGGGACCACCATATATTTT. Encoded protein: CASMGGTTIYF. Using reference TRBV7-9 and TRBJ1-3 for the parts outside the CDR3, the full variable domain is DTGVSQNPRHKITKRGQNVTFRCDPISEHNRLYWYRQTLGQGPEFLTYFQNEAQLEKSRLLSDRFSAERPKGSFSTLEIQRTEQGDSAMYLCASMGGTTIYFGEGSWLTVV.

V gene TRBV5-6 combines with J gene TRBJ2-7; D perhaps matches TRBD1 (6 bases). This CDR3 has 13 amino acids. V gave up 2 bases and J gave up 2 bases, with 8 bases separating them. Germline loops: CDR1 SGHDT, CDR2 YYEEEE. CDR3 bases: TGTGCCAGCAGCTTTCGGGACACCTACGAGCAGTACTTC. Its protein product is CASSFRDTYEQYF.

CDR3 amino acids: CATSVLRTGAGELFF. CDR3 nucleotide sequence: TGTGCCACCAGCGTACTAAGGACAGGGGCCGGGGAGCTGTTTTTT. The chain couples TRBV15 to TRBJ2-2; 9 bases map to TRBD1. Trimming removed 5 bases from V and 6 bases from J; junction bases left unmatched: 7. The germline CDR1 and CDR2 sequences are LNHNV and YYDKDF (reference sequence). The CDR3 contains 15 residues.

The chain employs TRBV5-1 and TRBJ2-6; D unresolved. V was pared by 1 base and J by 0 bases, with 17 bases between. The germline CDR1 and CDR2 sequences are SGHRS and YFSETQ. The CDR3 totals 19 residues. The CDR3 nucleotides are TGCGCCAGCAGCTTGTCCCTCTTAGGCCACGGCTCTGGGGCCAACGTCCTGACTTTC. As protein: CASSLSLLGHGSGANVLTF.